This TCR beta chain was identified in a study of shared clonotypes between healthy human individuals. Study information: Donors, aged 18 to 49, were a couple of women and three men.

Findings and caveats of the study: The authors expected sequencing depth to affect clonotype sharing among donors. Limited genetic and exposure-history diversity came from having few donors. Sampling covered blood only; tissue repertoires likely differ.

Sequencing used immunoSEQ multiplex PCR; TCRdb keeps in-frame clones, though not all of them. The sample holds about 490,000 clones; about three quarters are singletons and the top ten take approximately 12%. V gave up 5 bases and J gave up 2 bases, with 9 bases separating them. Germline V gene lookup returns CDR1 SGHVS and CDR2 FQNEAQ. The CDR3 has 13 amino acids. Of note for this clone: What it binds is not known.

Sequences were obtained from PBMCs. This chain joins TRBV7-8 and TRBJ1-1, with D perhaps matching TRBD1 (5 bases). The sequence derives from a woman aged 40 to 50 in good health. Some clones in this sample may be carry-over from other donors' samples. The CDR3 protein is CASSVGTNTEAFF. CDR3 nucleotide sequence: TGTGCCAGCAGCGTGGGGACTAACACTGAAGCTTTCTTT.